Shown below are 31 T cell receptor beta chains from a single sample sequenced in a study of PD-1 blockade in classical Hodgkin lymphoma. The table came from immunoSEQ multiplex PCR; TCRdb's copy has only in-frame clones and leaves some out. In the table there are 100,000 or so clones, approximately 89% of which are singletons. As to time point: cycle 4 day 1 (C4D1), after less than 7 weeks of nivolumab. Each patient relapsed following autologous stem cell transplantation, and prior brentuximab vedotin exposure differed. Here the sequenced sample was peripheral blood mononuclear cells (PBMCs), taken before the fourth cycle of nivolumab. The receptor set was obtained from a human donor with classical Hodgkin lymphoma.

This chain connects TRBV27 to TRBJ2-3; 7 positions agree with TRBD2. The CDR3 length is 16 residues. Unmatched junction bases numbered 6, after V lost 3 bases and J lost 0 bases. CDR1 and CDR2 (germline): MNHEY, SMNVEV (reference sequence). The CDR3, as DNA: TGTGCCAGCAGTTTTTACGGGAGGCCCAGCACAGATACGCAGTATTTT. This codes for CASSFYGRPSTDTQYF.

The chain combines TRBV11-2 with TRBJ2-3; D gene unclear. V was shortened by 5 bases and J by 0 bases, with 6 bases between the two germline ends. The CDR3 is 13 residues long. Germline V gene lookup returns CDR1 SGHAT and CDR2 FQNNGV. The CDR3 reads CASSVYSTDTQYF. DNA of the CDR3: TGTGCCAGCAGCGTATATAGCACAGATACGCAGTATTTT.

V is TRBV10-3 and J is TRBJ2-7, with 9 bases fitting TRBD1. The CDR3 runs 13 residues. V trimming: 10 bases; J trimming: 2 bases; junction bases outside the gene matches: 6. Germline CDR1 is ENHRY and CDR2 is SYGVKD. CDR3 loop: CATKTGGAYEQYF. Here the CDR3 DNA reads TGTGCCACCAAGACAGGGGGAGCCTACGAGCAGTACTTC.

The chain has TRBV28 and TRBJ2-3; D perhaps matches TRBD2 (5 bases). The CDR3 consists of 14 residues. Trimming cost V 2 bases and J 0 bases, with 6 bases left between them. Germline CDR1 is MDHEN and CDR2 is SYDVKM. CDR3 coding DNA: TGTGCCAGCAGTTTACCGGGGAGCACAGATACGCAGTATTTT. Encoded protein: CASSLPGSTDTQYF.

V is TRBV30 and J is TRBJ1-3; possible D gene TRBD1, 5 bases. Germline CDR1 GTSNPN, CDR2 SVGIG (reference sequence). The V end lost 1 base, the J end lost 0 bases, and 19 bases lay between the germline ends. This CDR3 has 18 amino acids. The CDR3 nucleotides are TGTGCCTGGAGTGGGGGGAAACCGACAGTCCTCTCTGGAAACACCATATATTTT. This gives the protein CAWSGGKPTVLSGNTIYF.

The chain couples TRBV15 to TRBJ2-3, with D perhaps assigned TRBD1 or TRBD2 (5 bases each). From germline, CDR1 is LNHNV and CDR2 YYDKDF (reference sequence). The CDR3 has 16 amino acids. Trimming pared 0 bases from V and 2 bases from J, leaving 12 bases between. The CDR3 loop is CATSRDMGPATDTQYF. CDR3 DNA: TGTGCCACCAGCAGAGATATGGGACCAGCCACAGATACGCAGTATTTT.

The genes are TRBV19 and TRBJ2-2, with 9 bases aligning to TRBD2. V gave up 3 bases and J gave up 5 bases; unmatched junction bases: 7. Per germline, CDR1 LNHDA and CDR2 SQIVND (reference sequence). The CDR3 has 16 residues. The CDR3 reads CASSMGLALVTGELFF. The CDR3 DNA reads as TGTGCCAGTAGTATGGGACTAGCCCTCGTTACCGGGGAGCTGTTTTTT.

The rearrangement uses TRBV6-5 and TRBJ2-2; TRBD1 agrees at 7 bases. This CDR3 has 15 residues. Germline loops: CDR1 MNHEY, CDR2 SVGAGI. V lost 6 bases and J lost 4; bases outside the gene matches: 8. Here the CDR3 DNA reads TGTGCCAGCAGGAGTTTCGACAGGGCCACCGGGGAGCTGTTTTTT. Its protein is CASRSFDRATGELFF.

The chain carries TRBV11-1 and TRBJ1-1; D gene ambiguous. CDR1 is SGHAT and CDR2 is FQDESV in the germline V gene (reference sequence). The CDR3 runs 12 residues. V was cut by 3 bases and J by 2 bases, with 4 bases left in between. The CDR3 coding sequence is TGTGCCAGCAGCTTCATCAACACTGAAGCTTTCTTT. Protein product: CASSFINTEAFF.

This sequence joins TRBV7-2 and TRBJ1-4, with D perhaps matching TRBD1 (5 bases). In germline, CDR1 is SGHTA, CDR2 FQGNSA. The CDR3 is 14 residues long. Trimming left V 4 bases short and J 3 bases short, with 9 bases between. CDR3 in amino acids: CASSSTGSNEKLFF. Written as DNA, the CDR3 is TGTGCCAGCAGCTCTACAGGTTCTAATGAAAAACTGTTTTTT.

This rearrangement joins TRBV5-1 to TRBJ1-1, with unresolved D. Per the germline V gene, CDR1 is SGHRS and CDR2 is YFSETQ. The germline V and J ends were trimmed by 0 bases and 0 bases, with 15 bases remaining between them. The CDR3 is 17 amino acids. The CDR3 bases are TGCGCCAGCAGCTTGGGGTACCAACGGAGGATGAACACTGAAGCTTTCTTT. Its translation is CASSLGYQRRMNTEAFF.

The rearrangement uses TRBV19 and TRBJ2-1, with 10 bases fitting TRBD1. CDR3 length: 20 residues. Germline lookup yields CDR1 LNHDA and CDR2 SQIVND (reference sequence). J gave up 1 base and V 0 bases, and 12 bases lay outside the gene matches. The CDR3, as DNA: TGTGCCAGTAGTATAGACCGGGACAGGGGTTCACGAGGGTCCTACAATGAGCAGTTCTTC. It encodes CASSIDRDRGSRGSYNEQFF.

The chain employs TRBV19 and TRBJ2-7, with 10 nucleotides matching TRBD2. The CDR3 runs 15 residues. V trimming: 5 bases; J trimming: 4 bases; junction bases outside the gene matches: 8. Per the germline V gene, CDR1 is LNHDA and CDR2 is SQIVND (reference sequence). The DNA of the CDR3 is TGTGCCAGTAGTCCAACTAGCGGGATTTTTTACGAGCAGTACTTC. This gives the protein CASSPTSGIFYEQYF.

J is TRBJ2-2 and V is TRBV21-1; the table's D call, TRBD2, was not checked against the DNA. TRBV21-1 is flagged as a pseudogene. The CDR3 totals 17 residues. CDR3: CASSNRRGTTSTGELFF. CDR3 nucleotides: TGTGCCAGCAGCAACCGTCGGGGAACAACGTCCACCGGGGAGCTGTTTTTT.

Note on this clone: An end of the junction does not agree with germline; a read error may underlie this. The chain uses TRBV7-2 and TRBJ2-1; no clear D gene. CDR1 and CDR2 from the germline V gene are SGHTA and FQGNSA. The CDR3 extends over 15 amino acids. CDR3 nucleotide sequence: TGTGCCAGCAGCCTCGCCCAAGGCGGATTCTCCCCCTCCCTCTTC. It specifies CASSLAQGGFSPSLF.

The rearrangement uses TRBV29-1 and TRBJ1-2; D perhaps matches TRBD1 (5 bases). V lost 4 bases to trimming and J lost 5 bases, with 20 bases between them. CDR3 length equals 15 residues. Germline lookup yields CDR1 SQVTM and CDR2 ANQGSEA. The chain's CDR3 is CSVVGHPGIGYGYTF. CDR3 DNA: TGCAGCGTTGTTGGACACCCGGGGATTGGGTATGGCTACACCTTC.

V usage is TRBV6-1 and J usage is TRBJ2-1, with 11 bases matching TRBD1. Germline V gene lookup returns CDR1 MNHNS and CDR2 SASEGT. This CDR3 has 19 amino acids. Trimming took 4 bases from V and 5 from J; bases not matched to a gene: 16. The CDR3 region has the DNA TGTGCCAGCAGTGGAGGGGACAGGGGGTGGTTACTAGCGGACAATGAGCAGTTCTTC. Translating gives CASSGGDRGWLLADNEQFF.

The chain is built from TRBV18 and TRBJ2-2, with TRBD1 as a possible D gene (5 bases). The CDR3 sequence is 17 residues long. Germline CDR1 and CDR2: KGHSH and LQKENI. V was trimmed by 0 bases and J by 1 base, leaving 12 bases between them. This CDR3 reads CASSPPGLGRNTGELFF. DNA of the CDR3: TGTGCCAGCTCACCACCAGGATTGGGGCGGAACACCGGGGAGCTGTTTTTT. The full variable domain, its missing parts supplied by reference TRBV18 and TRBJ2-2, is NAGVMQNPRHLVRRRGQEARLRCSPMKGHSHVYWYRQLPEEGLKFMVYLQKENIIDESGMPKERFSAEFPKEGPSILRIQQVVRGDSAAYFCASSPPGLGRNTGELFFGEGSRLTVL.

The chain joins TRBV18 to TRBJ2-3; 7 bases line up with TRBD2. Trimming cost V 5 bases and J 4 bases; bases outside gene matches: 9. This CDR3 has 15 amino acids. Germline CDR1 is KGHSH and CDR2 is LQKENI. Here the CDR3 reads CASSGRGGFADTQYF. CDR3 sequence (DNA): TGTGCCAGCTCAGGACGCGGGGGTTTCGCAGATACGCAGTATTTT.

The chain combines TRBV4-1 with TRBJ1-5; D not certain. From germline, CDR1 is MGHRA and CDR2 YSYEKL. This CDR3 comprises 16 residues. V gave up 1 base and J gave up 6 bases, with 16 bases separating them. The CDR3 protein is CASSQVRGPRGQPQHF. The CDR3 DNA follows: TGCGCCAGCAGCCAAGTACGAGGCCCACGGGGTCAGCCCCAGCATTTT.

The CDR3 is CASSGQGHTEAFF. As DNA, the CDR3 is TGTGCCAGCAGCGGACAGGGTCACACTGAAGCTTTCTTT. This chain uses TRBV9 with TRBJ1-1, with 7 bases lining up with TRBD1. The CDR3 contains 13 residues. J lost 3 bases, V lost 3 bases, and 2 bases had no gene match. CDR1 SGDLS and CDR2 YYNGEE come from the germline V gene. Looking up the rest from reference TRBV9 and TRBJ1-1 gives the full variable domain: DSGVTQTPKHLITATGQRVTLRCSPRSGDLSVYWYQQSLDQGLQFLIQYYNGEERAKGNILERFSAQQFPDLHSELNLSSLELGDSALYFCASSGQGHTEAFFGQGTRLTVV.

The chain employs TRBV15 and TRBJ1-2, with TRBD1 identical over 9 bases. The CDR3 is made up of 14 amino acids. The germline gives CDR1 LNHNV, CDR2 YYDKDF (reference sequence). V was clipped by 1 base and J by 4 bases; unmatched bases: 1. DNA for the CDR3: TGTGCCACCAGCAGAGGGACAGGGGTCTATGGCTACACCTTC. It codes for CATSRGTGVYGYTF.

The J gene is TRBJ2-7, the V gene TRBV11-1, with 8 nucleotides matching TRBD2. In germline, CDR1 is SGHAT, CDR2 FQDESV (reference sequence). Trimming took 1 base from V and 1 from J; bases not matched to a gene: 12. The CDR3 totals 18 residues. CDR3 protein: CASSLEFPELAVSYEQYF. Here the CDR3 DNA reads TGTGCCAGCAGCTTAGAGTTCCCGGAACTAGCGGTGTCCTACGAGCAGTACTTC.

The chain carries TRBV6-6 and TRBJ2-1; TRBD1 or TRBD2 may be the D gene (5 bases each). The V gene lost 7 bases and the J gene lost 9 bases, with 13 bases spanning the gap. The CDR3 runs 12 residues. Germline loops: CDR1 MNHNY, CDR2 SVGAGI (reference sequence). CDR3 nucleotides: TGTGCCAGCACTGAGGGGTGGTTTGAGCAGTTCTTC. Translating gives CASTEGWFEQFF.

V usage is TRBV11-2 and J usage is TRBJ2-2; 7 nucleotides agree with TRBD2. This CDR3 region has 13 residues. The germline gives CDR1 SGHAT, CDR2 FQNNGV. DNA for the CDR3: TGTGTCAACGGCGGGAGCCTGGTCGGGGAGCTGTTTTTT. It codes for CVNGGSLVGELFF.

The V and J genes are TRBV28 and TRBJ2-2; TRBD1 might be the D (7 bases). The CDR3 spans 14 residues. Germline lookup yields CDR1 MDHEN and CDR2 SYDVKM. The CDR3 reads CTSSEAGGTGELFF. The DNA of the CDR3 is TGTACTTCCTCGGAGGCAGGGGGGACCGGGGAGCTGTTTTTT.

The rearrangement uses TRBV7-9 and TRBJ2-2; 7 bases are a match to TRBD1. The CDR3 is 15 amino acids. Trimming removed 5 bases from V and 1 base from J; junction bases left unmatched: 4. Germline-derived CDR1 and CDR2 are SEHNR and FQNEAQ (reference sequence). The CDR3 bases are TGTGCCAGCAGCATGCGGACAGGGAACACCGGGGAGCTGTTTTTT. This encodes CASSMRTGNTGELFF.

The chain is built from TRBV6-5 and TRBJ1-2, with unresolved D. This CDR3 has 13 residues. Germline CDR1 and CDR2: MNHEY and SVGAGI. Trimming left V 4 bases short and J 4 bases short, with 10 bases between. CDR3 region: CASSFDRGYGYTF. In DNA, the CDR3 is TGTGCCAGCAGTTTCGACCGAGGCTATGGCTACACCTTC.

The chain has TRBV28 and TRBJ2-7, with 8 bases aligning to TRBD2. The CDR3 runs 16 residues. V gave up 6 bases and J gave up 2 bases; unmatched junction bases: 12. CDR1 is MDHEN, CDR2 SYDVKM, per germline. The CDR3 sequence is CASSLPRTSWTYEQYF. The CDR3 nucleotides are TGTGCCAGCAGCCTCCCTCGGACTAGCTGGACCTACGAGCAGTACTTC.

A note on this clone: The sample contains more than one DNA sequence encoding this CDR3. The genes are TRBV28 and TRBJ1-5, with D hard to call. V shed 3 bases and J shed 6 bases, with 3 bases lying between them. CDR1 MDHEN and CDR2 SYDVKM come from the germline V gene. The CDR3 spans 11 residues. CDR3 coding DNA: TGTGCCAGCAGTTTTGGTCAGCCCCAGCATTTT. Protein sequence: CASSFGQPQHF.

The chain joins TRBV6-1 to TRBJ2-7; D remains unclear. This CDR3 contains 13 residues. Germline CDR1 reads MNHNS; CDR2 reads SASEGT. Trimming took 4 bases from V and 3 from J, leaving 10 bases between them. Here the CDR3 reads CASSVESHYEQYF. The CDR3, as DNA: TGTGCCAGCAGTGTCGAGAGTCACTACGAGCAGTACTTC.